These T cell receptor beta chains were read from a single sample in a study of CD8+ T cells in alopecia areata. Using immunoSEQ multiplex PCR, the repertoire was profiled, and TCRdb retains in-frame clones only, with some absent. The sample lists some 160,000 clones, around two thirds occurring once. Input material: CD8+ T cells sorted from blood. The receptors were sampled from a human donor in good health. The CDR3 runs from the conserved cysteine through the conserved F or W. A D gene is named only where the DNA matches it firmly. Only some rows state a clone size, as once, few, many or a class for expanded clones.

j_call d_call clone_size v_call cdr3_aa cdr3_nt
TRBJ2-1 NA NA TRBV7-9 CASRSSGWSSYNEQFF TGTGCCAGCAGATCTAGTGGGTGGAGCTCCTACAATGAGCAGTTCTTC
TRBJ1-1 NA few TRBV5-6 CASSLWQTNTEAFF TGTGCCAGCAGCTTGTGGCAAACTAACACTGAAGCTTTCTTT
TRBJ2-5 NA NA TRBV27 CASARGSAQETQYF TGTGCCAGCGCTAGGGGGTCCGCCCAAGAGACCCAGTACTTC
TRBJ2-7 TRBD2 NA TRBV2 CASSESLAVAYEQYF TGTGCCAGCAGTGAGAGTCTAGCGGTCGCCTACGAGCAGTACTTC
TRBJ2-7 NA NA TRBV28 CASSSTYEQYF TGTGCCAGCAGTTCCACCTACGAGCAGTACTTC
TRBJ2-1 TRBD2 NA TRBV5-1 CASSSDSGRASDEQFF TGCGCCAGCAGCTCAGATAGCGGGAGGGCCTCCGATGAGCAGTTCTTC
TRBJ2-3 NA few TRBV29-1 CSVEVTRELATDTQYF TGCAGCGTTGAAGTGACCCGGGAGCTGGCGACAGATACGCAGTATTTT
TRBJ2-7 NA once TRBV29-1 CSVWGRGDEQYF TGCAGCGTTTGGGGCAGGGGCGACGAGCAGTACTTC
TRBJ2-1 NA NA TRBV9 CASSVGTGSYNEQFF TGTGCCAGCAGCGTCGGGACCGGTTCCTACAATGAGCAGTTCTTC
TRBJ2-7 TRBD1 once TRBV6-5 CASSYAPRDRGPEQYF TGTGCCAGCAGTTACGCCCCCCGCGACAGGGGCCCCGAGCAGTACTTC
TRBJ1-4 NA NA TRBV15 CATSRGPGEWEEKLFF TGTGCCACCAGCAGAGGCCCAGGGGAGTGGGAGGAAAAACTGTTTTTT
TRBJ1-2 TRBD1 NA TRBV9 CASSGDSYGYTF TGTGCCAGCAGCGGGGACAGTTATGGCTACACCTTC
TRBJ1-1 NA few TRBV7-9 CASSPPGPATEAFF TGTGCCAGCAGCCCCCCGGGTCCCGCCACTGAAGCTTTCTTT
TRBJ2-3 NA NA TRBV2 CASRTDYSGDTQYF TGTGCCAGCAGGACGGACTATAGTGGGGATACGCAGTATTTT
TRBJ2-1 NA NA TRBV5-5 CATQMGNEQFF TGTGCCACTCAGATGGGCAATGAGCAGTTCTTC
TRBJ1-2 TRBD1 NA TRBV6-6 CASSTGQGNGYTF TGTGCCAGCAGCACGGGACAGGGCAATGGCTACACCTTC
TRBJ1-1 NA few TRBV6-5 CASSRSNTEAFF TGTGCCAGCAGCCGATCAAACACTGAAGCTTTCTTT
TRBJ2-3 TRBD2 NA TRBV5-1 CASSSTSGRTDTQYF TGCGCCAGCAGCTCGACTAGCGGGAGGACTGATACGCAGTATTTT
TRBJ2-5 NA NA TRBV5-6 CASSAYIGSSSSRSGTQYF TGTGCCAGCAGCGCCTATATCGGTAGCTCATCATCCCGCTCTGGGACCCAGTACTTC
TRBJ1-5 NA NA TRBV28 CASAPSAGVQPQHF TGTGCCAGCGCTCCATCCGCGGGAGTACAGCCCCAGCATTTT
TRBJ2-1 NA NA TRBV7-2 CASSLLGPREQFF TGTGCCAGCAGCTTACTGGGGCCGCGGGAGCAGTTCTTC
TRBJ2-7 TRBD2 NA TRBV6-5 CASSNRGLWNEQYF TGTGCCAGCAGTAATAGGGGACTATGGAACGAGCAGTACTTC
TRBJ1-4 NA NA TRBV4-1 CASSQGPPEITTNEKLFF TGCGCCAGCAGCCAAGGTCCCCCGGAGATCACAACTAATGAAAAACTGTTTTTT
TRBJ2-7 TRBD2 NA TRBV13 CASRKSGEGPLGEQYF TGTGCCAGCAGGAAGTCGGGGGAGGGCCCCCTTGGAGAGCAGTACTTC
TRBJ2-7 TRBD1 NA TRBV2 CASTDGTVDEQYF TGTGCCAGCACCGACGGGACAGTGGACGAGCAGTACTTC
TRBJ2-5 NA NA TRBV28 CASSLGSPQETQYF TGTGCCAGCAGTTTGGGTAGCCCACAAGAGACCCAGTACTTC
TRBJ2-3 NA NA TRBV9 CASSVEGRTDTQYF TGTGCCAGCAGCGTAGAGGGCAGAACAGATACGCAGTATTTT
TRBJ2-7 NA once TRBV4-2 CASSQVISSSYEQYF TGTGCCAGCAGCCAAGTGATCTCTTCCTCCTACGAGCAGTACTTC
TRBJ2-3 NA few TRBV11-2 CASSPLSGTVTDTQYF TGTGCCAGCAGCCCTCTGTCGGGAACGGTGACAGATACGCAGTATTTT
TRBJ2-1 TRBD1 NA TRBV5-6 CASSLGGRNEQFF TGTGCCAGCAGCTTAGGGGGCAGGAATGAGCAGTTCTTC
TRBJ1-5 NA NA TRBV4-1 CASSQSTGIQPQHF TGCGCCAGCAGCCAAAGTACAGGGATTCAGCCCCAGCATTTT
TRBJ2-7 TRBD2 NA TRBV2 CASSEGGANYEQYF TGTGCCAGCAGTGAGGGAGGGGCGAACTACGAGCAGTACTTC
TRBJ1-1 NA NA TRBV29-1 CSVVGPLNTEAFF TGCAGCGTTGTTGGACCGTTGAACACTGAAGCTTTCTTT
TRBJ2-5 TRBD2 NA TRBV4-1 CASSQSPIAGGKLQETQYF TGCGCCAGCAGCCAATCTCCAATAGCGGGAGGGAAGTTACAAGAGACCCAGTACTTC
TRBJ2-7 NA NA TRBV27 CASSLGASYEQYF TGTGCCAGCAGTTTGGGCGCCTCCTACGAGCAGTACTTC
TRBJ2-7 NA NA TRBV5-1 CASSLYLRESSYEQYF TGCGCCAGCAGCTTGTACTTACGGGAGTCGTCCTACGAGCAGTACTTC
TRBJ2-1 TRBD2 once TRBV7-9 CASSFGLGNEQFF TGTGCCAGCAGCTTCGGACTAGGCAATGAGCAGTTCTTC
TRBJ2-1 TRBD1 NA TRBV5-1 CASSLTGAQGNEQFF TGCGCCAGCAGCTTGACAGGGGCGCAGGGCAATGAGCAGTTCTTC
TRBJ2-7 NA NA TRBV30 CAWSQGTEQYF TGTGCCTGGAGTCAGGGCACGGAGCAGTACTTC
TRBJ2-3 TRBD2 few TRBV9 CASSVEGGPPDTQYF TGTGCCAGCAGCGTCGAGGGAGGGCCCCCAGATACGCAGTATTTT
TRBJ2-3 TRBD2 NA TRBV10-3 CAISEENSGMNTQYF TGTGCCATCAGTGAAGAAAATAGCGGGATGAACACGCAGTATTTT
TRBJ2-1 NA NA TRBV5-6 CASSLLSSYNEQFF TGTGCCAGCAGCTTGCTGAGCTCCTACAATGAGCAGTTCTTC
TRBJ2-7 NA NA TRBV29-1 CSGIGGAAYEQYF TGCAGCGGGATAGGAGGCGCGGCCTACGAGCAGTACTTC
TRBJ2-7 TRBD2 few TRBV5-1 CASRTTAGGPSEQYF TGCGCCAGCAGGACGACAGCGGGAGGGCCAAGCGAGCAGTACTTC
TRBJ2-1 TRBD1 few TRBV14 CASSHRPGQGADNEQFF TGTGCCAGCAGCCACCGACCGGGACAGGGGGCAGACAATGAGCAGTTCTTC
TRBJ2-7 TRBD2 NA TRBV15 CATSGTSGYEQYF TGTGCCACCAGCGGGACTAGCGGGTACGAGCAGTACTTC
TRBJ2-3 NA NA TRBV27 CASSSTVTDTQYF TGTGCCAGCAGTTCCACAGTCACAGATACGCAGTATTTT
TRBJ1-2 NA NA TRBV27 CASKGWTDYGYTF TGTGCCAGCAAAGGGTGGACAGACTATGGCTACACCTTC
TRBJ2-7 NA NA TRBV10-1 CASSESQGDEQYF TGCGCCAGCAGTGAGTCGCAGGGAGACGAGCAGTACTTC
TRBJ2-7 TRBD1 NA TRBV6-6 CASSYSWLQGVYEQYF TGTGCCAGCAGTTACTCGTGGTTGCAGGGGGTATACGAGCAGTACTTC
TRBJ2-5 NA NA TRBV7-9 CASSSQAGEETQYF TGTGCCAGCAGCTCCCAGGCAGGGGAAGAGACCCAGTACTTC
TRBJ2-2 NA few TRBV19 CAIQKRPYTGELFF TGTGCCATCCAAAAGCGCCCATACACCGGGGAGCTGTTTTTT
TRBJ2-2 TRBD2 NA TRBV7-9 CASSSTSGDTGELFF TGTGCCAGCAGCTCGACTAGCGGGGACACCGGGGAGCTGTTTTTT